Below, one T cell receptor beta chain is given with its context. TCRB transcripts that were expressed got sequenced, as all of the isolated RNA had been reverse transcribed. The protocol was immunoSEQ multiplex PCR, while the TCRdb copy is restricted to in-frame clones and leaves out a portion. The top ten hold around 0.02% of the sample, which has some 900,000 clones, roughly 15% seen once. These data are taken from a study of beta chain features in type 1 diabetes. In germline, CDR1 is MNHEY, CDR2 SMNVEV (reference sequence). CDR3 length: 16 amino acids. Trimming left V 3 bases short and J 0 bases short, with 12 bases between.

What was sequenced was naive CD4+ T cells from blood. The chain recombines TRBV27 with TRBJ2-1; tentative D call: TRBD2 (6 bases). This clonotype originated in a woman between 18 and 29 years old in good health. CDR3 protein: CASSFRGGSSYNEQFF. In nucleotides, the CDR3 is TGTGCCAGCAGTTTCCGTGGGGGGAGCTCCTACAATGAGCAGTTCTTC.